The rows below give T cell receptor beta chains drawn from one sample of a study of T cells in Graves' hyperthyroidism and ophthalmopathy. One entry per CDR3 protein results from TCRdb running MiXCR on the multiplex PCR reads. The sample contains around 700,000 distinct CDR3 sequences, around 20% of which appear only once. The sample taken for sequencing was blood. The receptors here all came from a woman aged 45-65 years with Graves' hyperthyroidism that later progressed to Graves' ophthalmopathy. Each CDR3 is given with its conserved first and last residue. Fields, in order: D gene, clone size, V gene, J gene, CDR3 protein, CDR3 DNA. The D gene is left open where the match is weak. Expanded clones are given a class, and other clones once, few, many or no size at all.

D: TRBD1
size: few
V: TRBV5-5
J: TRBJ1-1
CDR3: CASSPGQAVEAFF
DNA: TGTGCCAGCAGCCCTGGACAGGCAGTCGAAGCTTTCTTT

D: .
size: few
V: TRBV7-9
J: TRBJ2-1
CDR3: CASSGRGVNEQFF
DNA: TGTGCCAGCAGCGGCAGGGGGGTAAATGAGCAGTTCTTC

D: TRBD1
size: many
V: TRBV5-1
J: TRBJ2-1
CDR3: CASSLSQGAYNEQFF
DNA: TGCGCCAGCAGCTTGAGCCAGGGGGCCTACAATGAGCAGTTCTTC

D: .
size: many
V: TRBV7-6
J: TRBJ2-5
CDR3: CASSLNGRNVQETQYF
DNA: TGTGCCAGCAGCTTAAATGGCAGGAACGTACAAGAGACCCAGTACTTC

D: TRBD2
size: .
V: TRBV30
J: TRBJ2-3
CDR3: CAWSGPSGGVRSTDTQYF
DNA: TGTGCCTGGAGTGGGCCTAGCGGGGGAGTTCGAAGCACAGATACGCAGTATTTT

D: .
size: many
V: TRBV12-3/TRBV12-4
J: TRBJ1-4
CDR3: CASSLAGLTTNEKLFF
DNA: TGTGCCAGCAGTTTGGCGGGGCTTACAACTAATGAAAAACTGTTTTTT

D: .
size: .
V: TRBV9
J: TRBJ1-2
CDR3: CASSVVSGDNYGYTF
DNA: TGTGCCAGCAGCGTAGTTTCAGGGGATAACTATGGCTACACCTTC

D: .
size: .
V: TRBV11-2
J: TRBJ2-1
CDR3: CASSTTGRGGNERYF
DNA: TGTGCCAGCAGCACGACAGGAAGGGGGGGTAATGAGCGGTACTTC

D: .
size: few
V: TRBV20-1
J: TRBJ1-2
CDR3: CSAPLTTTGSRGYTF
DNA: TGCAGTGCCCCGTTAACGACAACAGGGTCCCGAGGCTACACCTTC

D: .
size: .
V: TRBV18
J: TRBJ2-7
CDR3: CASSPLSADYEQYF
DNA: TGTGCCAGCTCACCACTTAGCGCTGACTACGAGCAGTACTTC

D: .
size: .
V: TRBV6-1
J: TRBJ1-1
CDR3: CASSEAGEPVF
DNA: TGTGCCAGCAGTGAAGCAGGTGAACCCGTCTTT

D: .
size: .
V: TRBV10-3
J: TRBJ2-2
CDR3: CAISTPYRKNTGELFF
DNA: TGTGCCATCAGCACCCCCTACAGGAAGAACACCGGGGAGCTGTTTTTT

D: .
size: .
V: TRBV12-3/TRBV12-4
J: TRBJ1-3
CDR3: CASHTGSSGNTIYF
DNA: TGTGCCAGCCATACAGGGAGCTCTGGAAACACCATATATTTT

D: .
size: few
V: TRBV7-9
J: TRBJ1-4
CDR3: CAFTPPGDNEKLFF
DNA: TGTGCCTTTACCCCCCCCGGGGATAATGAAAAACTGTTTTTT

D: TRBD1
size: few
V: TRBV3-1
J: TRBJ2-5
CDR3: CASSPVDREETQYF
DNA: TGTGCCAGCAGCCCGGTGGACAGGGAGGAGACCCAGTACTTC

D: .
size: many
V: TRBV5-1
J: TRBJ1-1
CDR3: CASSPGTGSTEAFF
DNA: TGCGCCAGCAGCCCCGGAACAGGAAGCACTGAAGCTTTCTTT

D: .
size: many
V: TRBV3-1
J: TRBJ1-3
CDR3: CASGSSGNTIYF
DNA: TGTGCCAGCGGAAGCTCTGGAAACACCATATATTTT

D: TRBD1
size: many
V: TRBV2
J: TRBJ1-1
CDR3: CASSRNRGAEAFF
DNA: TGTGCCAGCAGCCGAAACAGGGGCGCTGAAGCTTTCTTT

D: .
size: many
V: TRBV29-1
J: TRBJ2-1
CDR3: CSVDIQGHEQFF
DNA: TGCAGCGTTGATATACAGGGACATGAGCAGTTCTTC

D: TRBD2
size: .
V: TRBV10-3
J: TRBJ2-3
CDR3: CAISEAGLSTDTQYF
DNA: TGTGCCATCAGTGAAGCGGGGCTAAGCACAGATACGCAGTATTTT

D: .
size: .
V: TRBV19
J: TRBJ2-2
CDR3: CASSTQTNTGELFF
DNA: TGTGCCAGTAGTACTCAGACAAACACCGGGGAGCTGTTTTTT

D: TRBD1
size: many
V: TRBV5-1
J: TRBJ1-4
CDR3: CASSSRQGGEKLFF
DNA: TGCGCCAGCAGCTCTCGACAGGGAGGGGAAAAACTGTTTTTT

D: TRBD1
size: many
V: TRBV20-1
J: TRBJ1-5
CDR3: CSASHRGENQPQHF
DNA: TGCAGTGCTAGTCACAGGGGTGAAAATCAGCCCCAGCATTTT

D: .
size: .
V: TRBV10-3
J: TRBJ2-5
CDR3: CAISESQETQYF
DNA: TGTGCCATCAGTGAGTCCCAAGAGACCCAGTACTTC

D: .
size: many
V: TRBV6-1
J: TRBJ1-1
CDR3: CAFSIGSGKIPEAFF
DNA: TGTGCCTTCAGCATAGGTTCAGGGAAGATTCCCGAAGCTTTCTTT

D: .
size: few
V: TRBV18
J: TRBJ1-6
CDR3: CASSPPAGDNSPLHF
DNA: TGTGCCAGCTCACCACCGGCAGGGGATAATTCACCCCTCCACTTT

D: TRBD1
size: many
V: TRBV2
J: TRBJ1-5
CDR3: CASSEAQDRGQPQHF
DNA: TGTGCCAGCAGTGAAGCGCAGGACAGGGGTCAGCCCCAGCATTTT